This TCR beta chain was identified in a study of OX40 agonist ivuxolimab in advanced cancers. Patients were ruled out by autoimmune disease history or systemic immunosuppression. Clones were sequenced by immunoSEQ multiplex PCR, and TCRdb holds only the in-frame ones, with some missing. The sample contains tens of thousands of clones, just under 90% of which appear only once. Per germline, CDR1 MNHNS and CDR2 SASEGT. This CDR3 has 14 residues. Trimming took 2 bases from V and 6 from J, leaving 14 bases between them. The chain uses TRBV6-1 and TRBJ2-7, with D perhaps given as TRBD1 or TRBD2 (5 bases each). The sequence came from an adult with an advanced solid tumor such as melanoma, head and neck, liver or kidney cancer. This material consisted of CD4+ or CD8+ T cells sorted from blood, taken in a trial of the OX40 agonist ivuxolimab. The chain's CDR3 is CASSETLGAVEQYF. The DNA of the CDR3 is TGTGCCAGCAGTGAAACTCTCGGGGCCGTCGAGCAGTACTTC.